These T cell receptor beta chains were read from a single sample in a study of beta chain features in type 1 diabetes. Sequencing used immunoSEQ multiplex PCR; TCRdb keeps in-frame clones, though not all of them. The sample has around 250,000 clones; 13% to 15% are singletons. The sequenced sample was naive CD4+ T cells from blood. These receptors came from a middle-aged woman in good health. The CDR3 runs from the conserved cysteine through the conserved F or W. The D gene is left open where the match is weak. Clone size is given for some rows only: seen once, a few or many times, or a class if the clone is expanded.

clone_size d_call j_call v_call cdr3_nt cdr3_aa
few TRBD2 TRBJ2-5 TRBV6-5 TGTGCCAGCAGGGATAATTTCGGGAGGGAGACCCAGTACTTC CASRDNFGRETQYF
few TRBD1 TRBJ1-5 TRBV4-3 TGCGCCAGCAGCCAAGTAAGGGGGCTTCAGCCCCAGCATTTT CASSQVRGLQPQHF
few . TRBJ2-7 TRBV9 TGTGCCAGCAGCGTAGCGGGGGGCGGGTACGAGCAGTACTTC CASSVAGGGYEQYF
few TRBD2 TRBJ2-1 TRBV14 TGTGCCAGCAGCTCCCGCCCCGGGAGAGCGGTTGGGGGGGTGAACAATGAGCAGTTCTTC CASSSRPGRAVGGVNNEQFF
. . TRBJ1-1 TRBV27 TGTGCCAGCAGCTCTTTTGGACCGCCGGGAACTGAAGCTTTCTTT CASSSFGPPGTEAFF
few . TRBJ2-2 TRBV2 TGTGCCAGCAGTGAAGCGCGACTTAAGGAGCTGTTTTTT CASSEARLKELFF
. TRBD2 TRBJ2-7 TRBV6-5 TGTGCCAGCACCGAAGGCGGGGGGTACTACGAGCAGTACTTC CASTEGGGYYEQYF
few . TRBJ1-5 TRBV6-5 TGTGCCAGCAGTCCTCTAACAGGGCTGCATCAGCCCCAGCATTTT CASSPLTGLHQPQHF
few TRBD2 TRBJ2-1 TRBV5-1 TGCGCCAGCAGCTTACTAGCGGGGGCTTCCACTGCTTCCTTGCTGTTCTTC CASSLLAGASTASLLFF
few TRBD1 TRBJ2-5 TRBV7-9 TGTGCCAGCAGCCAATACGGAAATGGGACAGTCCAAGAGACCCAGTACTTC CASSQYGNGTVQETQYF
few . TRBJ2-7 TRBV27 TGTGCCAGCGCAGGGGACGGTTGGTCCTACGAGCAGTACTTC CASAGDGWSYEQYF
few . TRBJ1-2 TRBV7-2 TGTGCCAGCAGCACTGGACAGAGCAGGGGCTACACCTTC CASSTGQSRGYTF
few . TRBJ2-7 TRBV25-1 TGTGCCAGCAACCGGGGTGGCTACGAGCAGTACTTC CASNRGGYEQYF
. . TRBJ2-5 TRBV6-1 TGTGCCAGCGGCACAGGGATGCAAGAGACCCAGTACTTC CASGTGMQETQYF
few . TRBJ2-1 TRBV7-8 TGTGCCAGCAGCGCCCGGACAGGGAGGGCCTACAATGAGCAGTTCTTC CASSARTGRAYNEQFF
few . TRBJ1-1 TRBV29-1 TGCAGCGTTGTAGGGACACACATTAACACTGAAGCTTTCTTT CSVVGTHINTEAFF
few . TRBJ1-1 TRBV4-2 TGTGCCAGCAGCCAAGTAGGGTTTTCGGACAGAAACACTGAAGCTTTCTTT CASSQVGFSDRNTEAFF
. . TRBJ2-3 TRBV13 TGTGCCAGCAGCTTATCGGCAGGGCATACGCAGTATTTT CASSLSAGHTQYF
few TRBD1 TRBJ1-4 TRBV6-5 TGTGCCAGCAGTTACGGACAGGGAGCAACTAATGAAAAACTGTTTTTT CASSYGQGATNEKLFF
. TRBD1 TRBJ1-2 TRBV5-4 TGTGCCAGCAGCTACTTATCTCAGGGGGGCCGTGGGGGCTACACCTTC CASSYLSQGGRGGYTF
. TRBD1 TRBJ2-5 TRBV2 TGTGCCAGCAGTCAAGGACAGGCTAGGCAAGAGACCCAGTACTTC CASSQGQARQETQYF
. . TRBJ2-1 TRBV20-1 TGCAGTGCTCAGTACAATGAGCAGTTCTTC CSAQYNEQFF
. . TRBJ2-3 TRBV5-4 TGTGCCAGCAGCCGGGCGGAGGGAAATACGCAGTATTTT CASSRAEGNTQYF
. TRBD2 TRBJ2-1 TRBV10-3 TGTGCCATCAGTGCGGGACTAGCGGGGATCAACAATGAGCAGTTCTTC CAISAGLAGINNEQFF
. . TRBJ2-5 TRBV6-5 TGTGCCAGCAGTTACTGGTTGGAGGGAGAGACCCAGTACTTC CASSYWLEGETQYF
few . TRBJ1-5 TRBV6-5 TGTGCCAGCAGTTACTCTGGACAGCTCCATCAGCCCCAGCATTTT CASSYSGQLHQPQHF
. TRBD2 TRBJ2-3 TRBV5-1 TGCGCCAGCACCGTTACTAGCGGGGGGCGCACAGATACGCAGTATTTT CASTVTSGGRTDTQYF
few TRBD1 TRBJ2-7 TRBV10-3 TGTGCCATCAATGGAGGCGGGACAGGAGCCTGGGAGCAGTACTTC CAINGGGTGAWEQYF
few TRBD1 TRBJ2-7 TRBV7-9 TGTGCCAGCAGTCCAACTTCCGGACAGGAGTATCTGGAGCAGTACTTC CASSPTSGQEYLEQYF
few TRBD2 TRBJ2-7 TRBV9 TGTGCCAGCAGCGCCGCGTCTAGCGGGAGATCTTACGAGCAGTACTTC CASSAASSGRSYEQYF
few TRBD1 TRBJ2-5 TRBV2 TGTGCCAGCAGGCCACTAGAGACAGGGGAGACCCAGTACTTC CASRPLETGETQYF
few . TRBJ1-5 TRBV19 TGTGCCAGTAGTACGGACAGCAGACAGCCCCAGCATTTT CASSTDSRQPQHF
many . TRBJ2-5 TRBV23-1 TGCGCCAGCAGTCGATTTTTGTTCAGGAAGTACCAAGAGACCCAGTACTTC CASSRFLFRKYQETQYF
. . TRBJ2-5 TRBV7-2 TGTGCCAGCAGCGAGAGGAGAGCCCAGTACTTC CASSERRAQYF
once . TRBJ2-7 TRBV11-3 TGTGCCAGCAGCCCAACAGGGCTCGAGCAGTACTTC CASSPTGLEQYF
. . TRBJ2-4 TRBV9 TGTGCCAGCAGCGCAACAGGGTCTGGGACCAAAAACATTCAGTACTTC CASSATGSGTKNIQYF
. TRBD2 TRBJ2-5 TRBV7-2 TGTGCCAGCAGCTTCGAGGGTTACCGGGGGGGACGCGAGACCCAGTACTTC CASSFEGYRGGRETQYF
. . TRBJ2-5 TRBV10-2 TGCGCCAGCATGGTGGGCGCGGAGACCCAGTACTTC CASMVGAETQYF
. . TRBJ1-2 TRBV21-1 TGTGCCAGCAGCAAAGGTTCAGGGGGCCGTTATGGCTACACCTTC CASSKGSGGRYGYTF
. . TRBJ2-7 TRBV12-5 TGTGCTAGTGCCAACCCCATGGGAGCCTACGAGCAGTACTTC CASANPMGAYEQYF
. . TRBJ2-7 TRBV5-5 TGTGCCAGCAGAGCGTCGACAGGAAGCTCCTACGAGCAGTACTTC CASRASTGSSYEQYF
. . TRBJ1-1 TRBV21-1 TGTGCCAGCAGAGAACACGGAGATGAAGCTTTCTTT CASREHGDEAFF
. . TRBJ1-1 TRBV6-5 TGTGCCAGCCTAAACCGATGGGGCAACACTGAAGCTTTCTTT CASLNRWGNTEAFF
many . TRBJ2-3 TRBV18 TGTGCCAGCTCACCCTCGAGTTACACAGATACGCAGTATTTT CASSPSSYTDTQYF
. . TRBJ2-1 TRBV27 TGTGCCAGCAGTATCGGGTCCAGTAAGCAGTTCTTC CASSIGSSKQFF
. . TRBJ1-4 TRBV27 TGTGCCAGCAGGTCCCCGGGGGGCTCTAATGAAAAACTGTTTTTT CASRSPGGSNEKLFF
. . TRBJ1-2 TRBV5-4 TGTGCCAGCAGCCCCGTCCCGCAGGTGAACTATGGCTACACCTTC CASSPVPQVNYGYTF
. TRBD1 TRBJ1-4 TRBV29-1 TGCAGCGTTGAACAACGGGACAGCCTAAATGAAAAACTGTTTTTT CSVEQRDSLNEKLFF
. TRBD1 TRBJ1-6 TRBV15 TGTGCCACCAGCAGTTACCGGGACAGGGGTCACTATAATTCACCCCTCCACTTT CATSSYRDRGHYNSPLHF
. TRBD2 TRBJ2-3 TRBV5-6 TGTGCCAGCACGGGCGCGGGGGGACTTGTCACAGATACGCAGTATTTT CASTGAGGLVTDTQYF
few . TRBJ2-7 TRBV6-5 TGTGCCAGCCGAGGGCGACAGGATCTTTACGAGCAGTACTTC CASRGRQDLYEQYF
. . TRBJ1-4 TRBV28 TGTGCCAGCAGTTTGTTTACAGTTAATGAAAAACTGTTTTTT CASSLFTVNEKLFF
. . TRBJ2-2 TRBV4-1 TGCGCCAGCAGCAACGGAGAGAACACCGGGGAGCTGTTTTTT CASSNGENTGELFF
. TRBD1 TRBJ1-2 TRBV4-3 TGCGCCAGCAGCCAAGCTGAGACAGGGAGGTATGGCTACACCTTC CASSQAETGRYGYTF
. TRBD2 TRBJ2-3 TRBV10-3 TGTGCCATCAGTGAGCGGTCTAGCGGGGCCTCCCGAGATACGCAGTATTTT CAISERSSGASRDTQYF
few TRBD2 TRBJ2-7 TRBV5-4 TGTGCCGGGGGGGGAGCAGGGGAGCAGTACTTC CAGGGAGEQYF
few . TRBJ2-1 TRBV5-1 TGCGCCAGCAGCTATTACCCCTTCGGGAATGAGCAGTTCTTC CASSYYPFGNEQFF
few . TRBJ2-1 TRBV2 TGTGCCAGCAGCGGGGACTTTGGTTGGGCGTTCTTC CASSGDFGWAFF
few . TRBJ2-7 TRBV6-6 TGTGCCAGCAGAGAGGGGACATACGAGCAGTACTTC CASREGTYEQYF
. . TRBJ2-5 TRBV29-1 TGCAGCGTAGCTGGGGGGGCCTGGGAGACCCAGTACTTC CSVAGGAWETQYF